The T cell receptor (beta chain) under discussion was sequenced for a study of blood T cell repertoires in COVID-19. The overall study: Researchers got acute and convalescent COVID-19 samples from the United States, Italy and Spain. T cells, B-cell-depleted T cells, or PBMCs provided the cDNA or gDNA that served as material.

As processed by the authors: Quantification of nucleated cells was approximated via reference gene primer amplification. Assay: immunoSEQ multiplex PCR; the TCRdb copy retains only in-frame clones and omits some. V and J calls and clone size are given by that table; D and trimming were obtained from the DNA. Counted here are 150,000 or so clones, roughly 86% occurring once; the ten biggest clones make up 2% to 2.5%. There are 13 residues in the CDR3. V shed 4 bases, J shed 4 bases, and the junction held 2 bases outside the gene matches. CDR1 and CDR2 from the germline V gene are SQVTM and ANQGSEA. The source is a human donor in a cohort sampled during active COVID-19. This rearrangement joins TRBV29-1 to TRBJ1-5; 9 nucleotides agree with TRBD1. Source material: peripheral blood. CDR3 coding DNA: TGCAGCGTTGGTGGGACAGGGAATCAGCCCCAGCATTTT. Protein: CSVGGTGNQPQHF.